The clone carrying this T cell receptor beta chain came up once. Its antigen is unknown. Sequenced by immunoSEQ multiplex PCR; TCRdb stores in-frame clones only, minus some. This sample yields some 150,000 clones, of which approximately 95% are seen a single time; less than 0.95% belongs to the top ten. Germline-derived CDR1 and CDR2 are LNHNV and YYDKDF (reference sequence). The CDR3 runs 19 residues. V shed 0 bases and J 4 bases; nucleotides not matched to a gene: 12. This sample stems from a study of T cell responses to AZD1222 COVID-19 vaccine. Study results and limitations: Vaccine-related CD4 TCRs covered spike, predominating at 160-218 and 743-854. Unmutated regions of variants are reportedly targeted by nearly half of spike-specific TCRs.

V usage is TRBV15 and J usage is TRBJ2-5; 12 nucleotides match TRBD2. The sequencing here drew on peripheral blood, taken on day 0 of MenACWY control vaccination. This sequence was found in an adult in good health. The CDR3 DNA reads as TGTGCCACCAGCAGAGATAGCCCTAGCGGGGGGGCCAATCTAGAGACCCAGTACTTC. This gives the protein CATSRDSPSGGANLETQYF.